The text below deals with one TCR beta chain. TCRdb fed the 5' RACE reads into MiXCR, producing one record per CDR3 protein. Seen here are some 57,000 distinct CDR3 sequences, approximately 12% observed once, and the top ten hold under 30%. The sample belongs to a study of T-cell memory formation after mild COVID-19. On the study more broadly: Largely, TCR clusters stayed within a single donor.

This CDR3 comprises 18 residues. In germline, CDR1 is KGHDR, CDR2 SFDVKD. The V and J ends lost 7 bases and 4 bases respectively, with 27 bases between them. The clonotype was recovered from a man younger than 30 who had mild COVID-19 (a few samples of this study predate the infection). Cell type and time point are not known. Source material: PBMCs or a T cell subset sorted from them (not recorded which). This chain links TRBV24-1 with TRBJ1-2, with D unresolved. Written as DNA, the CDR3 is TGTGCCACCAGCAGGTCCCAAACTCGACAAAGCCTGTCCTATGGCTACACCTTC. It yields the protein CATSRSQTRQSLSYGYTF.